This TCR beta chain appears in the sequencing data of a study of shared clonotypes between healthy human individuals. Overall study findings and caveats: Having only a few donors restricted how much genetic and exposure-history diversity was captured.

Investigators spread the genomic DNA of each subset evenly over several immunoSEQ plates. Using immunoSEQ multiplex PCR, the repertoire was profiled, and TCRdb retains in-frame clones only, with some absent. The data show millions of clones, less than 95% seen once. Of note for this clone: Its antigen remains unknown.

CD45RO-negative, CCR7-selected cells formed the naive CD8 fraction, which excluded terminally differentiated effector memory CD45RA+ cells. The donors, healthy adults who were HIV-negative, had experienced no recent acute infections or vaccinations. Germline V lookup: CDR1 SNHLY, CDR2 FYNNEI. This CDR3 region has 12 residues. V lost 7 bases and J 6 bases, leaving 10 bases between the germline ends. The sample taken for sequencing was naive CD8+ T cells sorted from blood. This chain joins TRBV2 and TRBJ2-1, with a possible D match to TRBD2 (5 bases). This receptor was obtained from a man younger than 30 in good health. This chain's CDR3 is CASNEEANEQFF. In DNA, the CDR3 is TGTGCCAGCAATGAGGAGGCCAATGAGCAGTTCTTC.